A single sample is the source of the 17 T cell receptor beta chains below, sequenced in a study of blood T cell repertoires in COVID-19. TCRdb keeps only in-frame clones here, not all; method: immunoSEQ multiplex PCR. In the table there are roughly 220,000 clones, approximately 84% of which are singletons. Sequencing was carried out using PBMCs or T cells enriched from blood (not recorded which). The receptors come from a man aged 40-50 years who had recovered from COVID-19.

This clone appeared once. The chain couples TRBV15 to TRBJ2-7, with D perhaps TRBD2 (5 bases). There are 13 residues in the CDR3. CDR1 and CDR2 (germline): LNHNV, YYDKDF (reference sequence). Trimming took off 0 bases at V and 5 bases at J, with 8 bases between the two ends. Here the CDR3 reads CATSREGSNEQYF. CDR3 nucleotides: TGTGCCACCAGCAGAGAGGGGAGCAACGAGCAGTACTTC. The whole variable domain, filled in from reference TRBV15 and TRBJ2-7, reads DAMVIQNPRYQVTQFGKPVTLSCSQTLNHNVMYWYQQKSSQAPKLLFHYYDKDFNNEADTPDNFQSRRPNTSFCFLDIRSPGLGDTAMYLCATSREGSNEQYFGPGTRLTVT.

The V call is TRBV14, the J call TRBJ1-1; 12 nucleotides align to TRBD1. The CDR3 is made up of 16 amino acids. Germline V gene data show CDR1 as SGHDN and CDR2 as FVKESK. V lost 4 bases to trimming and J lost 1 base; unmatched junction nucleotides: 4. The CDR3 sequence: CASSPGQGAGNTEAFF. The CDR3 DNA is TGTGCCAGCAGCCCGGGACAGGGGGCAGGGAACACTGAAGCTTTCTTT.

This clone was observed a few times. The chain has TRBV18 and TRBJ2-1; TRBD2 matches 12 bases. Trimming cost V 6 bases and J 7 bases; bases outside gene matches: 7. Germline V gene data show CDR1 as KGHSH and CDR2 as LQKENI. The CDR3 loop spans 15 amino acids. The CDR3 here is CASSQLAGGRNEQFF. The CDR3 bases are TGTGCCAGCTCCCAACTAGCGGGGGGCCGTAATGAGCAGTTCTTC. Supplemented by reference TRBV18 and TRBJ2-1, the full variable domain reads NAGVMQNPRHLVRRRGQEARLRCSPMKGHSHVYWYRQLPEEGLKFMVYLQKENIIDESGMPKERFSAEFPKEGPSILRIQQVVRGDSAAYFCASSQLAGGRNEQFFGPGTRLTVL.

Written as DNA, the CDR3 is TGTGCCTGGAGTGTACATGCTACCGGGGAGCTGTTTTTT. It encodes CAWSVHATGELFF. The rearrangement joins TRBV30 to TRBJ2-2; D unclear. The CDR3 runs to 13 residues. Germline V gene sequence: CDR1 GTSNPN, CDR2 SVGIG (reference sequence). With 0 bases removed from V and 5 bases from J, the gap between germline ends came to 7 bases.

This clone was counted a single time. V and J are TRBV30 and TRBJ1-6; D may be TRBD1 (5 bases). The CDR3 length is 11 residues. Germline loops: CDR1 GTSNPN, CDR2 SVGIG (reference sequence). Trimming shortened V by 5 bases and J by 10 bases, and 9 bases separated the two germline ends. The CDR3 DNA follows: TGTGCCTGGGACAGATGGTCACCCCTCCACTTT. Translation: CAWDRWSPLHF.

The chain carries TRBV25-1 and TRBJ2-3; 7 bases agree with TRBD1. Germline CDR1 and CDR2: MGHDK and SYGVNS. This CDR3 is built from 16 residues. V was clipped by 8 bases and J by 4 bases; unmatched bases: 15. CDR3 in amino acids: CASLPRGNRGSDTQYF. The DNA for the CDR3 is TGTGCCAGCTTACCGAGGGGGAACAGGGGTTCAGATACGCAGTATTTT.

This chain links TRBV7-9 with TRBJ1-6, with D perhaps TRBD1 (5 bases). The CDR3 is made up of 15 amino acids. Germline lookup yields CDR1 SEHNR and CDR2 FQNEAQ (reference sequence). V lost 7 bases and J 5 bases, leaving 15 bases between the germline ends. Here the CDR3 DNA reads TGTGCCAGCAACAAGGCAGGGAAGGATAATTCACCCCTCCACTTT. Translation gives CASNKAGKDNSPLHF.

The chain combines TRBV19 with TRBJ2-7; 8 bases fit TRBD1. The CDR3 length is 15 residues. Germline CDR1 and CDR2: LNHDA and SQIVND (reference sequence). V was pared by 5 bases and J by 3 bases, with 9 bases of the junction left unmatched. The CDR3 DNA reads as TGTGCCAGTAGTTTAGGACAGGGAGTAAGCTACGAGCAGTACTTC. This encodes CASSLGQGVSYEQYF.

This clone was found once. The chain couples TRBV5-1 to TRBJ1-3; 8 positions agree with TRBD1. CDR1 SGHRS and CDR2 YFSETQ come from the germline V gene. Trimming removed 4 bases from V and 5 bases from J; junction bases left unmatched: 5. The length of the CDR3 is 14 residues. The CDR3, as DNA: TGCGCCAGCAGCGTTGACAGGGGACGAAACACCATATATTTT. It codes for CASSVDRGRNTIYF.

As to this clone: The same CDR3 can be traced to other DNA sequences in this sample. The chain couples TRBV28 to TRBJ1-6; D is possibly TRBD1 (6 bases). Germline loops: CDR1 MDHEN, CDR2 SYDVKM. The germline V and J ends were trimmed by 5 bases and 4 bases, with 9 bases remaining between them. The CDR3 loop spans 14 amino acids. The CDR3 DNA reads as TGTGCCAGCAGTCCCGGACAGTATAATTCACCCCTCCACTTT. Translated, it gives CASSPGQYNSPLHF.

Only one count was recorded for this clone. CDR3 residues: CASSIPTGAKNIQYF. The CDR3 nucleotides are TGTGCCAGTAGTATCCCGACAGGGGCCAAAAACATTCAGTACTTC. V gene TRBV19 combines with J gene TRBJ2-4; 7 positions agree with TRBD1. With 3 bases clipped from V and 1 base from J, the junction kept 3 bases outside the gene matches. Germline-derived CDR1 and CDR2 are LNHDA and SQIVND (reference sequence). The length of the CDR3 is 15 residues.

This chain joins TRBV6-1 and TRBJ2-7; tentative D call: TRBD2 (5 bases). The germline V gene encodes CDR1 MNHNS and CDR2 SASEGT. Trimming pared 2 bases from V and 7 bases from J, leaving 9 bases between. The CDR3 sequence is 12 residues long. CDR3 sequence (DNA): TGTGCCAGCAGTGAATCCTGGAGGGAGCAGTACTTC. It translates to CASSESWREQYF.

Ten or more counts support this clone. This chain uses TRBV19 with TRBJ2-4, with 9 bases aligning to TRBD1. Germline assignment: CDR1 LNHDA and CDR2 SQIVND (reference sequence). The CDR3 extends over 13 amino acids. With V trimmed by 6 bases and J by 14 bases, 11 bases remained unmatched. The CDR3 bases are TGTGCCAGTAGCCCTACGCGGACAGGGGAAGAGTACTTC. As protein: CASSPTRTGEEYF. Variable domain in full (rest from reference TRBV19 and TRBJ2-4): DGGITQSPKYLFRKEGQNVTLSCEQNLNHDAMYWYRQDPGQGLRLIYYSQIVNDFQKGDIAEGYSVSREKKESFPLTVTSAQKNPTAFYLCASSPTRTGEEYFGAGTRLSVL.

This chain links TRBV27 with TRBJ1-5; D perhaps matches TRBD1 (6 bases). The length of the CDR3 is 14 residues. V shed 5 bases and J shed 3 bases, with 11 bases lying between them. Per germline, CDR1 MNHEY and CDR2 SMNVEV (reference sequence). This chain's CDR3 is CASSAQGTNQPQHF. In DNA, the CDR3 is TGTGCCAGCAGTGCACAGGGTACCAATCAGCCCCAGCATTTT.

The chain uses TRBV18 and TRBJ2-1, with 9 bases matching TRBD1. V shed 4 bases, J shed 10 bases, and the junction held 5 bases outside the gene matches. The germline gives CDR1 KGHSH, CDR2 LQKENI. The CDR3 has 13 amino acids. CDR3: CASSQRDRDEQFF. CDR3 nucleotide sequence: TGTGCCAGCTCACAACGGGACAGGGACGAGCAGTTCTTC. Full variable domain (remainder filled in from reference TRBV18 and TRBJ2-1): NAGVMQNPRHLVRRRGQEARLRCSPMKGHSHVYWYRQLPEEGLKFMVYLQKENIIDESGMPKERFSAEFPKEGPSILRIQQVVRGDSAAYFCASSQRDRDEQFFGPGTRLTVL.

The chain couples TRBV30 to TRBJ2-7, with a tentative D call TRBD1 (5 bases). In germline, CDR1 is GTSNPN, CDR2 SVGIG (reference sequence). Trimming cost V 0 bases and J 2 bases, with 11 bases left between them. The CDR3 extends over 14 amino acids. This CDR3 reads CAWSVLADTYEQYF. DNA of the CDR3: TGTGCCTGGAGTGTACTCGCGGACACCTACGAGCAGTACTTC.

The CDR3 protein is CASSHTGGSGGELFF. CDR3 coding DNA: TGTGCCAGCAGCCATACAGGGGGCAGCGGCGGGGAGCTGTTTTTT. The genes are TRBV7-3 and TRBJ2-2; 9 bases agree with TRBD1. The V segment lost 5 bases and the J segment 7 bases; nucleotides outside the gene matches: 8. The germline CDR1 and CDR2 sequences are SGHTA and FQGTGA. The CDR3 spans 15 residues.